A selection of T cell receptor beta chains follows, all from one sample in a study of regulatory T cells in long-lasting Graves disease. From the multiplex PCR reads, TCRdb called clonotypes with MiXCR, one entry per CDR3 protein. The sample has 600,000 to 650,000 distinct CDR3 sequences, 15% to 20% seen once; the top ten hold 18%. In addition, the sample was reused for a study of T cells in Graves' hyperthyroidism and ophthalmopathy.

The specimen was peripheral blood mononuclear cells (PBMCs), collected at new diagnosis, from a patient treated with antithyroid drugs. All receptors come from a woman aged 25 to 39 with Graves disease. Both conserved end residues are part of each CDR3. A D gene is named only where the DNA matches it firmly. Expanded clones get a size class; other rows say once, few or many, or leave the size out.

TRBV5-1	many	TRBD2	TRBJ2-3	CASSLVGLANTDTQYF	TGCGCCAGCAGCTTGGTGGGACTAGCGAACACAGATACGCAGTATTTT
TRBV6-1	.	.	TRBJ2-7	CASHSPGSVQYF	TGTGCCAGCCACTCCCCGGGGAGTGTGCAGTACTTC
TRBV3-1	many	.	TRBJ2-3	CASRPRGVQGRTQYF	TGTGCCAGCAGGCCAAGAGGGGTCCAGGGGCGGACGCAGTATTTT
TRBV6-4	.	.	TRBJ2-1	CASSLYSGGYNEQFF	TGTGCCAGCAGTCTTTACAGTGGTGGTTACAATGAGCAGTTCTTC
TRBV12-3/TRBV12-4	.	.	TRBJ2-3	CASSQDLLAVSTDTQYF	TGTGCCAGCAGCCAAGATCTGCTAGCTGTGAGTACAGATACGCAGTATTTT
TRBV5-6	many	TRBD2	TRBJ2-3	CASSGLATDTQYF	TGTGCCAGCAGCGGACTAGCGACAGATACGCAGTATTTT
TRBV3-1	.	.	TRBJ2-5	CASSQDGRRETQYF	TGTGCCAGCAGCCAAGATGGGCGTAGGGAGACCCAGTACTTC
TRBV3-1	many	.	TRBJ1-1	CASGFTRETEAFF	TGTGCCAGCGGGTTTACCCGGGAGACTGAAGCTTTCTTT
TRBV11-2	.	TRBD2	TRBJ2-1	CASSRGTSGSSYNEQFF	TGTGCCAGCAGCCGAGGGACTAGCGGAAGCTCCTACAATGAGCAGTTCTTC
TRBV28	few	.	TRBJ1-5	CASRWVGRVGQPQHF	TGTGCCAGCCGCTGGGTGGGGCGGGTGGGTCAGCCCCAGCATTTT
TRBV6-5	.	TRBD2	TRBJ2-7	CASSYSTSGSSYEQYF	TGTGCCAGCAGTTACTCGACTAGCGGGAGCTCCTACGAGCAGTACTTC
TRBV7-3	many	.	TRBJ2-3	CASSQGGEGRADTQYF	TGTGCCAGCAGCCAGGGGGGGGAGGGCCGCGCAGATACGCAGTATTTT
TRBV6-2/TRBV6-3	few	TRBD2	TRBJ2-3	CTVGGRPDTQYF	TGCACCGTCGGCGGGAGACCAGATACGCAGTATTTT
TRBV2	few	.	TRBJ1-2	CASSEDPRIYGYTF	TGTGCCAGCAGTGAGGACCCGAGAATCTATGGCTACACCTTC
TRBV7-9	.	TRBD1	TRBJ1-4	CASSLSGGDEKLFF	TGTGCCAGCAGCTTATCAGGGGGCGATGAAAAACTGTTTTTT
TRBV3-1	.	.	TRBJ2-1	CASSQVLAGARNEQFF	TGTGCCAGCAGCCAAGTATTGGCAGGGGCTCGAAATGAGCAGTTCTTC
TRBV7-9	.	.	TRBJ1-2	CASSLKTTNYGYTF	TGTGCCAGCAGCTTAAAGACAACTAACTATGGCTACACCTTC
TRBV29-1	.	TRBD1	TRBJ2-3	CSVDRTGVWWDTQYF	TGCAGCGTTGATCGGACAGGAGTCTGGTGGGATACGCAGTATTTT
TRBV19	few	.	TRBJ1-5	CASEAGHPQQPQHF	TGTGCCAGTGAAGCGGGGCATCCCCAACAGCCCCAGCATTTT
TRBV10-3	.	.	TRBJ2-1	CAIGAGNEQFF	TGTGCCATCGGGGCAGGGAATGAGCAGTTCTTC
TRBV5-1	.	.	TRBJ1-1	CASWRMGDTEAFF	TGCGCCTCTTGGCGGATGGGGGACACTGAAGCTTTCTTT
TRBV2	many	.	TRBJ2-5	CASSDVYPDLRSRQETQYF	TGTGCCAGCAGTGACGTCTACCCCGATTTGCGATCCCGCCAAGAGACCCAGTACTTC
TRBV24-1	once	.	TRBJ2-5	CATSEDSGTAGVVTQYF	TGTGCCACCAGTGAGGATTCCGGGACCGCCGGGGTGGTGACCCAGTACTTC
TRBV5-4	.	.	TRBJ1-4	CASGDGISEKLFF	TGTGCCAGCGGGGACGGGATCAGTGAAAAACTGTTTTTT
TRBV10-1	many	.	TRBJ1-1	CASSESPTRAEAFF	TGCGCCAGCAGTGAGTCGCCAACTCGGGCTGAAGCTTTCTTT
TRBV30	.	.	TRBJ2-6	CAWSVASGANVLTF	TGTGCCTGGAGTGTTGCCTCTGGGGCCAACGTCCTGACTTTC
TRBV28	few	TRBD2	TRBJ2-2	CASDAGVGELFF	TGTGCCTCCGACGCGGGGGTCGGGGAGCTGTTTTTT
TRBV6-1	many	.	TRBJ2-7	CASSDFGRQYF	TGTGCCAGCAGTGATTTCGGCCGGCAGTACTTC
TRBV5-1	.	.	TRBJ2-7	CASSLAGMQYF	TGCGCCAGCAGCTTGGCCGGGATGCAGTACTTC
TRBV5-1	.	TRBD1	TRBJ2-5	CASSLGGTGQETQYF	TGCGCCAGCAGCTTGGGGGGGACAGGTCAAGAGACCCAGTACTTC
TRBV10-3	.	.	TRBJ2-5	CASEGGATQYF	TGTGCCTCCGAGGGGGGGGCGACCCAGTACTTC
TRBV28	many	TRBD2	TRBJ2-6	CASSSREAGANVLTF	TGTGCCAGCAGTTCCCGGGAGGCTGGGGCCAACGTCCTGACTTTC
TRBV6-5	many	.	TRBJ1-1	CASSYFDRQREAFF	TGTGCCAGCAGTTATTTCGACAGGCAGCGCGAAGCTTTCTTT
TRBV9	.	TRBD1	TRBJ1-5	CASTRNRGHQDTQHF	TGTGCCAGCACCCGAAACAGGGGGCATCAAGATACGCAGCATTTT